This TCR beta chain was sequenced in a study of response to subunit inactivated influenza vaccine. Study outcomes and limitations: Authors suggested each seasonal flu vaccination may recruit only limited numbers of new T cells.

A word on this clonotype: Its specificity is not known.

TCRdb reanalysed the RT-PCR reads using MiXCR and keeps one entry per CDR3 protein. The sample contains more than 550,000 distinct CDR3 sequences, around 11% of which appear only once. These same data were also listed under a study on T cells expressing NK-cell markers. That report notes: Making the TCR beta cDNA relied on 5'RACE template switching with UMIs. The authors derived TCR beta repertoires from sorted CD3+CD56+NKG2C+, CD3+CD56+NKG2C- and CD3+CD56-NKG2C+ T cells. The eight sequenced donors comprised seven who were HCMV-seropositive and one who was seronegative.

The sequence was collected from a man aged 50 or older who received an inactivated influenza vaccine. The sample here was PBMCs from blood, taken on the day of vaccination.

The CDR3 nucleotides are TGTGCCAGCAGCCAGAATCTCCAGGGTTTGGGGCACGAGCAGTACTTC. Translated: CASSQNLQGLGHEQYF. V and J are TRBV4-2 and TRBJ2-7; tentative D call: TRBD1 (5 bases). Germline loops: CDR1 LGHNA, CDR2 YNFKEQ. The germline V and J ends were trimmed by 3 bases and 5 bases, with 20 bases remaining between them. The CDR3 extends over 16 amino acids.